These 18 T cell receptor beta chains were all obtained from the same sample, sequenced in a study of cytomegalovirus exposure and HLA in healthy donors. PCR primers comprised 60 Vbeta and 13 Jbeta primers. Assay: immunoSEQ multiplex PCR; the TCRdb copy retains only in-frame clones and omits some. Of roughly 140,000 clones listed, around 66% are singletons. The sequencing sample was made of PBMCs. Every receptor here comes from a young woman in good health and CMV-seropositive.

This chain links TRBV10-1 with TRBJ1-2; D might be TRBD1 (6 bases). CDR1 WNHNN and CDR2 SYGVQD come from the germline V gene (reference sequence). Trimming shortened V by 0 bases and J by 2 bases, and 10 bases separated the two germline ends. The CDR3 spans 15 residues. The CDR3 region is CASSESPGANYGYTF. Written as DNA, the CDR3 is TGCGCCAGCAGTGAGTCGCCAGGGGCCAACTATGGCTACACCTTC.

In this sample, this clone turned up a few times. The conserved closing phenylalanine or tryptophan is absent in this CDR3, likely reflecting a read error. The limits of the CDR3 on the DNA are not certain, so only TCRdb's listed CDR3 is given. The chain is built from TRBV21-1 and TRBJ1-6; TRBD1, the table's D call, was not compared with the DNA. TRBV21-1 is designated a pseudogene. The CDR3 has 12 residues if both end residues are counted. The CDR3 region is CASSKAVQGLKG.

This clone showed up just once. This chain connects TRBV5-4 to TRBJ2-1; TRBD2 aligns across 7 bases. V lost 6 bases and J lost 7; bases outside the gene matches: 10. Per the germline V gene, CDR1 is SGHNT and CDR2 is YYREEE (reference sequence). CDR3 length: 14 amino acids. This chain's CDR3 is CASIDGGSRNEQFF. The DNA of the CDR3 is TGTGCCAGCATCGACGGGGGGTCCCGGAATGAGCAGTTCTTC. Together with reference TRBV5-4 and TRBJ2-1, the CDR3 gives the full variable domain: ETGVTQSPTHLIKTRGQQVTLRCSSQSGHNTVSWYQQALGQGPQFIFQYYREEENGRGNFPPRFSGLQFPNYSSELNVNALELDDSALYLCASIDGGSRNEQFFGPGTRLTVL.

This chain connects TRBV7-9 to TRBJ2-5; tentative D call: TRBD1 (5 bases). The germline CDR1 and CDR2 sequences are SEHNR and FQNEAQ (reference sequence). The CDR3 is 14 amino acids. Trimming took 6 bases from V and 4 from J, leaving 15 bases between them. CDR3 protein: CASRARASTETQYF. The CDR3 region has the DNA TGTGCCAGCAGAGCCAGGGCGTCGACAGAGACCCAGTACTTC.

The rearrangement joins TRBV29-1 to TRBJ2-3; D possibly corresponds to TRBD1 (6 bases). CDR3 length: 13 residues. V lost 1 base and J 6 bases, leaving 11 bases between the germline ends. Germline loops: CDR1 SQVTM, CDR2 ANQGSEA. The CDR3 loop is CSVEVIGGDTQYF. The CDR3 region has the DNA TGCAGCGTTGAAGTCATTGGGGGCGATACGCAGTATTTT.

This clone was seen just once. The chain joins TRBV25-1 to TRBJ1-5; 7 nucleotides agree with TRBD1. The CDR3 contains 16 residues. Unmatched junction bases numbered 9, after V lost 3 bases and J lost 4 bases. CDR1 MGHDK and CDR2 SYGVNS come from the germline V gene. The CDR3 sequence: CASSDPQGWENQPQHF. CDR3 DNA sequence: TGTGCCAGCAGTGACCCACAGGGGTGGGAGAATCAGCCCCAGCATTTT.

The rearrangement uses TRBV19 and TRBJ2-5; 7 bases agree with TRBD2. Germline assignment: CDR1 LNHDA and CDR2 SQIVND (reference sequence). With 5 bases clipped from V and 10 bases from J, the junction kept 13 bases outside the gene matches. The CDR3 is made up of 14 amino acids. The CDR3 bases are TGTGCCAGTAGTCCTTCCGCGGGAGTTGTTGGCCAGTACTTC. Its translation: CASSPSAGVVGQYF.

CDR3 nucleotides: TGTGCCTGGATAGGAAAGGGGTCGTTCTCTGGAAACACCATATATTTT. Amino acid sequence: CAWIGKGSFSGNTIYF. The rearrangement uses TRBV30 and TRBJ1-3; tentatively, D is TRBD1 (5 bases). Germline CDR1 reads GTSNPN; CDR2 reads SVGIG (reference sequence). There are 16 residues in the CDR3. Trimming stripped 4 bases from V and 0 bases from J, with 16 bases between.

This clone has more than one count but fewer than ten. CDR3 sequence: CASSSRGGRSTEAFF. The CDR3 nucleotides are TGTGCCAGCAGTTCTCGGGGGGGGCGAAGCACTGAAGCTTTCTTT. The chain uses TRBV7-8 and TRBJ1-1; D is possibly TRBD1 (6 bases). The germline V gene has CDR1 SGHVS and CDR2 FQNEAQ. The CDR3 has 15 amino acids. V was trimmed by 6 bases and J by 4 bases, leaving 18 bases between them.

V usage is TRBV4-2 and J usage is TRBJ1-5; 7 nucleotides align to TRBD1. This CDR3 has 15 residues. After removal of 0 bases from V and 4 bases from J, the junction contained 3 bases not matched to a gene. Germline assignment: CDR1 LGHNA and CDR2 YNFKEQ. The CDR3 spells CASSQESGQNQPQHF. The CDR3, as DNA: TGTGCCAGCAGCCAAGAATCGGGACAGAATCAGCCCCAGCATTTT.

This clone has only one observation. The chain has TRBV4-1 and TRBJ2-3, with D hard to call. V shed 1 base and J shed 2 bases, with 4 bases lying between them. Germline V CDR1 and CDR2: MGHRA, YSYEKL. The CDR3 spans 13 residues. CDR3 nucleotides: TGCGCCAGCAGCCAAGCCAACACAGATACGCAGTATTTT. Translating it yields CASSQANTDTQYF.

V gene TRBV13 combines with J gene TRBJ1-5; D not resolved. The germline V and J ends were trimmed by 0 bases and 5 bases, with 8 bases remaining between them. From germline, CDR1 is PRHDT and CDR2 FYEKMQ (reference sequence). This CDR3 comprises 14 residues. CDR3 region: CASSLGRGDQPQHF. The CDR3, as DNA: TGTGCCAGCAGCTTAGGTCGGGGTGATCAGCCCCAGCATTTT.

This clone was picked up a small number of times. The V call is TRBV7-6, the J call TRBJ2-5; the match to TRBD2 covers 7 bases. The J call may not be correct, given that the DNA end is closer to TRBJ2-7. CDR1 is SGHVS, CDR2 FNYEAQ, per germline. The CDR3 loop spans 15 amino acids. CDR3: CASSPSGGGSYEQYF. The CDR3 DNA is TGTGCCAGCAGCCCCTCGGGCGGGGGCTCCTACGAGCAGTACTTC.

This clone was observed a handful of times. The rearrangement uses TRBV5-4 and TRBJ1-5, with D perhaps TRBD1 (6 bases). The ends were cut back, 4 bases at V and 5 bases at J, with 13 bases in the middle. The CDR3 sequence is 14 residues long. Germline lookup yields CDR1 SGHNT and CDR2 YYREEE (reference sequence). CDR3 sequence: CASSMDSRDQPQHF. DNA for the CDR3: TGTGCCAGCAGCATGGACAGCCGTGATCAGCCCCAGCATTTT.

The rearrangement joins TRBV15 to TRBJ2-5; TRBD2 matches 8 bases. The J segment lost 5 bases and the V segment lost 3 bases, leaving 2 bases of the junction unmatched. The CDR3 runs 13 residues. Germline V CDR1 and CDR2: LNHNV, YYDKDF (reference sequence). In nucleotides, the CDR3 is TGTGCCACCAGCAGGAGCGGGAGTGAGACCCAGTACTTC. This encodes CATSRSGSETQYF.

The genes are TRBV2 and TRBJ1-1; a weak D match, TRBD1 (5 bases). V was pared by 5 bases and J by 1 base, with 11 bases between. The V gene's germline CDR1 is SNHLY and CDR2 FYNNEI. CDR3 size: 14 residues. The CDR3 is CASSNGGWNTEAFF. The CDR3 DNA is TGTGCCAGCAGTAACGGGGGGTGGAACACTGAAGCTTTCTTT.

This chain joins TRBV5-1 and TRBJ2-3; a possible D gene is TRBD2 (5 bases). This CDR3 contains 14 residues. CDR1 SGHRS and CDR2 YFSETQ come from the germline V gene. Trimming cost V 0 bases and J 6 bases, with 11 bases left between them. The CDR3 DNA reads as TGCGCCAGCAGCTTGGGGACTCCCTCCGATACGCAGTATTTT. It specifies CASSLGTPSDTQYF.

CDR3 sequence: CATSSGQGFREKLFF. The DNA for the CDR3 is TGTGCCACCAGCAGTGGACAGGGGTTCCGCGAAAAACTGTTTTTT. V gene TRBV15 combines with J gene TRBJ1-4, with 9 bases identical to TRBD1. Looked up from germline, CDR1 is LNHNV and CDR2 is YYDKDF (reference sequence). The CDR3 extends over 15 amino acids. V lost 3 bases and J lost 8; bases outside the gene matches: 7.